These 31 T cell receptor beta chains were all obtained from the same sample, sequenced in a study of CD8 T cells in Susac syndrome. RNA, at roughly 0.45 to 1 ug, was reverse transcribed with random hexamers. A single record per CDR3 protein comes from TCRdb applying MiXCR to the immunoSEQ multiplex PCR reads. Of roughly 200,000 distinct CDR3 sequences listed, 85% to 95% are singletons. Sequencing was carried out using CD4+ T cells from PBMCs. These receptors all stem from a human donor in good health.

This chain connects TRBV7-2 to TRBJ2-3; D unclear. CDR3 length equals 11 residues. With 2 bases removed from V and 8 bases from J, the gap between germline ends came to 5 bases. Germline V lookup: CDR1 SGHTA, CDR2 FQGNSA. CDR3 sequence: CASSLSFTQYF. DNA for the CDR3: TGTGCCAGCAGCTTAAGCTTTACGCAGTATTTT.

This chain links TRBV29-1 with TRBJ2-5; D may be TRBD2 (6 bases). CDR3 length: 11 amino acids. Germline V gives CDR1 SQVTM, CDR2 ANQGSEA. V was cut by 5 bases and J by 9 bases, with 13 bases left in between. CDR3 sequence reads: CSVSDGEAQYF. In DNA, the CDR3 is TGCAGCGTTTCCGACGGGGAGGCCCAGTACTTC.

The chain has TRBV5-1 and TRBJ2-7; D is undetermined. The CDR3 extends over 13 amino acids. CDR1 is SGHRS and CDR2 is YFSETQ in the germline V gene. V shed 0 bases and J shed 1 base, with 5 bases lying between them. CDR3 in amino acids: CASSLDTSYEQYV. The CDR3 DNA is TGCGCCAGCAGCTTGGACACGTCCTACGAGCAGTACGTC.

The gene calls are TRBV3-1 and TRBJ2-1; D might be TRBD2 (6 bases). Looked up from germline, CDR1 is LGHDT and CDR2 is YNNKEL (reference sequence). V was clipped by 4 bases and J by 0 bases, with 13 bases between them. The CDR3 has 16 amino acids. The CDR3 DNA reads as TGTGCCAGCAGCCGGGCTGGGGGGAGCTCCTACAATGAGCAGTTCTTC. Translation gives CASSRAGGSSYNEQFF.

The chain's CDR3 is CASSGPGPNQPQHF. The CDR3 nucleotides read TGTGCCAGCAGTGGTCCGGGACCCAATCAGCCCCAGCATTTT. V usage is TRBV2 and J usage is TRBJ1-5; a possible D gene is TRBD1 (5 bases). V lost 4 bases and J 3 bases, leaving 10 bases between the germline ends. Germline loops: CDR1 SNHLY, CDR2 FYNNEI. This CDR3 comprises 14 residues. Together with reference TRBV2 and TRBJ1-5, the CDR3 gives the full variable domain: EPEVTQTPSHQVTQMGQEVILRCVPISNHLYFYWYRQILGQKVEFLVSFYNNEISEKSEIFDDQFSVERPDGSNFTLKIRSTKLEDSAMYFCASSGPGPNQPQHFGDGTRLSIL.

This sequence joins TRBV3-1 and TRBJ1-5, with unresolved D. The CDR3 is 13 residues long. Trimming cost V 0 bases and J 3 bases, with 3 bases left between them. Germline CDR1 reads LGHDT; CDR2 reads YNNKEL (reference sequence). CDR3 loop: CASSQDYNQPQHF. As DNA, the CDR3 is TGTGCCAGCAGCCAAGATTACAATCAGCCCCAGCATTTT.

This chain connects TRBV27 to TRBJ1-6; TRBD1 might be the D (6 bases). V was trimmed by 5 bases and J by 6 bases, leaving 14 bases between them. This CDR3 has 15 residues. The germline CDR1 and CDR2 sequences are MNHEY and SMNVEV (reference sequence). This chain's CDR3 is CASSPGVGFNSPLHF. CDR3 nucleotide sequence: TGTGCCAGCAGTCCAGGGGTAGGGTTTAATTCACCCCTCCACTTT.

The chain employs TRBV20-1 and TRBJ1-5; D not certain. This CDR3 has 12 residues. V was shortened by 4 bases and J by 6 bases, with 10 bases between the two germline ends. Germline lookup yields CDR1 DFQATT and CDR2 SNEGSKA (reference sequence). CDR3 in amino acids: CSANSYSQPQHF. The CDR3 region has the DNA TGCAGTGCTAACAGTTATAGTCAGCCCCAGCATTTT.

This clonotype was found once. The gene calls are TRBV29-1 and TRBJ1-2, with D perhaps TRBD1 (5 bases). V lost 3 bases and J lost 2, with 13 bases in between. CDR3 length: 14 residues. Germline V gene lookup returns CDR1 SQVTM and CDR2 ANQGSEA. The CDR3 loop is CSVEGQGRNYGYTF. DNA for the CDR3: TGCAGCGTTGAGGGGCAGGGAAGGAACTATGGCTACACCTTC.

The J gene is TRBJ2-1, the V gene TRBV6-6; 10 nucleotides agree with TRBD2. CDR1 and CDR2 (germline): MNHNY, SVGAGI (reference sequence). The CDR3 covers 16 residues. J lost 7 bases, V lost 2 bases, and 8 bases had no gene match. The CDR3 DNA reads TGTGCCAGCAGTTACCCGTCCAAGCGGGGGGGAAATGAGCAGTTCTTC. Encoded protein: CASSYPSKRGGNEQFF.

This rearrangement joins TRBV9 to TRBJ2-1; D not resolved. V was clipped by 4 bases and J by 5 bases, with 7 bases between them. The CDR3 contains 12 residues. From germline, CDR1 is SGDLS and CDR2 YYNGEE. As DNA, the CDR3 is TGTGCCAGCAGCCCTACCCACAATGAGCAGTTCTTC. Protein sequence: CASSPTHNEQFF.

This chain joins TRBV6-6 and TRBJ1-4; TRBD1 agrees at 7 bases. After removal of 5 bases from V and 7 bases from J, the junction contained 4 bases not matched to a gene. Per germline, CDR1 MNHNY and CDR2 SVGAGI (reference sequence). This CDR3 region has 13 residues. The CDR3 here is CASSNTGVEKLFF. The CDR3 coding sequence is TGTGCCAGCAGTAACACAGGGGTTGAAAAACTGTTTTTT.

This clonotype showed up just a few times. For the CDR3, the DNA is TGTGCCAGCAGCTTAGGGGCGGGAAGAGGGAATGAGCAGTTCTTC. The encoded protein is CASSLGAGRGNEQFF. The chain carries TRBV11-2 and TRBJ2-1; maybe TRBD2 (6 bases). This CDR3 is 15 amino acids long. V lost 1 base and J lost 7, with 14 bases in between. Per germline, CDR1 SGHAT and CDR2 FQNNGV.

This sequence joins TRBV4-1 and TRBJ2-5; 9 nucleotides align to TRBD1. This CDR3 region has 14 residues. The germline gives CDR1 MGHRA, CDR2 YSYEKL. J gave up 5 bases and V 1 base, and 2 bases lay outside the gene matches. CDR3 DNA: TGCGCCAGCAGCCAAGCCGGGACAGGGGAGACCCAGTACTTC. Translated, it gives CASSQAGTGETQYF.

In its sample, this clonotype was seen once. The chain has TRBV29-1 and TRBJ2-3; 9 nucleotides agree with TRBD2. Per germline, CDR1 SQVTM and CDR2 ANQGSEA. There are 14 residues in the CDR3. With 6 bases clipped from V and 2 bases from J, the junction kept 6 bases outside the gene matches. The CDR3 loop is CSVMTSGTTDTQYF. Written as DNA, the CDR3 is TGCAGCGTGATGACTAGCGGAACCACAGATACGCAGTATTTT.

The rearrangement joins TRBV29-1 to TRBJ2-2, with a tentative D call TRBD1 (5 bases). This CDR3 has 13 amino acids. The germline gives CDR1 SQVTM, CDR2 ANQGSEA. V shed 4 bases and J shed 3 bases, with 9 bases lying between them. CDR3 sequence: CSVVGVDTGELFF. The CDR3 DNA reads TGCAGCGTTGTAGGGGTCGACACCGGGGAGCTGTTTTTT.

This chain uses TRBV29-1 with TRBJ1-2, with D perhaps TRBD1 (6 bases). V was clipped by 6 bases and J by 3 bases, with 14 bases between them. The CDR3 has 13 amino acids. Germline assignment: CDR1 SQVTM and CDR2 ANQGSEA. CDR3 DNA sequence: TGCAGCGTCACCAGGCAGGGGCACTATGGCTACACCTTC. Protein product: CSVTRQGHYGYTF. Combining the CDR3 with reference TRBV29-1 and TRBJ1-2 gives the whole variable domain SAVISQKPSRDICQRGTSLTIQCQVDSQVTMMFWYRQQPGQSLTLIATANQGSEATYESGFVIDKFPISRPNLTFSTLTVSNMSPEDSSIYLCSVTRQGHYGYTFGSGTRLTVV.

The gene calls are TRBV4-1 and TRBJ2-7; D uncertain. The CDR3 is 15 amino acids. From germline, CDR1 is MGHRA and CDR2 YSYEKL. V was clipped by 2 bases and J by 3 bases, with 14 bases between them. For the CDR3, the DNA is TGCGCCAGCAGCCAAACAGTGGTTCGAGGCTACGAGCAGTACTTC. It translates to CASSQTVVRGYEQYF.

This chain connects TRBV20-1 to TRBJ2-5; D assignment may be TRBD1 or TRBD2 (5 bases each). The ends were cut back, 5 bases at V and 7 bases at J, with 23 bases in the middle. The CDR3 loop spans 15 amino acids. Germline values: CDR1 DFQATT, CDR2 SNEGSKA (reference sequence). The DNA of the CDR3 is TGCAGTGCTGGGGGACCCGGACTCCGTGGTGGGACCCAGTACTTC. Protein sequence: CSAGGPGLRGGTQYF.

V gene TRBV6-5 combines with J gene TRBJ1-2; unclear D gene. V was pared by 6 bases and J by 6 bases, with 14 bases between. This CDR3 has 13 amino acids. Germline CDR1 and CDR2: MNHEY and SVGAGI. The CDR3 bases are TGTGCCAGCAGCCCCCCGGGCAGACATGGCTACACCTTC. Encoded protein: CASSPPGRHGYTF.

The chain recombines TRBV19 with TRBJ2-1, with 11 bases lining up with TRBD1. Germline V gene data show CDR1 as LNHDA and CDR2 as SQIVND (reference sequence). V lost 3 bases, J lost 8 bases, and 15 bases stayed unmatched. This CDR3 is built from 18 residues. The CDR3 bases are TGTGCCAGTAGTATCGACGGACAGGGGGCATCACGGGTCCATGAGCAGTTCTTC. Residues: CASSIDGQGASRVHEQFF.

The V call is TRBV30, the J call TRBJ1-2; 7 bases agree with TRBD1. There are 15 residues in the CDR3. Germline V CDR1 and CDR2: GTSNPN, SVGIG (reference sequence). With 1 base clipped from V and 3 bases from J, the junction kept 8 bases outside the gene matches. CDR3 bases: TGTGCCTGGAGTGGGGGACAGCCTCCGGACTATGGCTACACCTTC. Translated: CAWSGGQPPDYGYTF.

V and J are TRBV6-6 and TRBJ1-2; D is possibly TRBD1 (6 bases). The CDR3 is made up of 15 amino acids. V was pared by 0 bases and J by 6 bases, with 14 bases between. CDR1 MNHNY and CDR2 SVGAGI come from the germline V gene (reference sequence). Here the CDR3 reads CASSYSNPGADGYTF. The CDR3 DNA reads TGTGCCAGCAGTTACTCGAACCCGGGGGCAGATGGCTACACCTTC.

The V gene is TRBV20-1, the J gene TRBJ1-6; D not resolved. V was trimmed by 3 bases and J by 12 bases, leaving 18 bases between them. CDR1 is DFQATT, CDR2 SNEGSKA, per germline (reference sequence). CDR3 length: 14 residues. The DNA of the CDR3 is TGCAGTGCTAGCCCGGACGGTTTTAAGGGACCCCTCCACTTT. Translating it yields CSASPDGFKGPLHF.

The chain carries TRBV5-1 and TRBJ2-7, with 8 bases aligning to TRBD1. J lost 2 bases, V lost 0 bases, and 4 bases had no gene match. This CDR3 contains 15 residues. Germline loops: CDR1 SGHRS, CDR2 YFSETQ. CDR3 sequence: CASSLDGQGAYEQYF. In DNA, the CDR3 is TGCGCCAGCAGCTTGGACGGACAGGGAGCCTACGAGCAGTACTTC.

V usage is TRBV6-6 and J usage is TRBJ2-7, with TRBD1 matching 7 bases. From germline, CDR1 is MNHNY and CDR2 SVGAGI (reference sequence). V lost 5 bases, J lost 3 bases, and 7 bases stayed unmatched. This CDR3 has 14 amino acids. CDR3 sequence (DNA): TGTGCCAGCAGTAATGACAGGGAGAACTACGAGCAGTACGTC. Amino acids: CASSNDRENYEQYV.

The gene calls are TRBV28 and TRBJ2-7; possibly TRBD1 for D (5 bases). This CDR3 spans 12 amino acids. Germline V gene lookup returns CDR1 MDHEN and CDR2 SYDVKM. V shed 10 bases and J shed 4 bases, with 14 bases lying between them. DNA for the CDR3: TGTGCCACCACAGCGTCAGGGTACGAGCAGTACGTC. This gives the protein CATTASGYEQYV.

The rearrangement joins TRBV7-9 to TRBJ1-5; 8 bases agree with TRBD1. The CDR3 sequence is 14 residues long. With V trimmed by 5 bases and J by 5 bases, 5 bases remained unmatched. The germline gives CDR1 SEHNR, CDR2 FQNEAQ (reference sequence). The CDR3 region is CASSLQGEDQPQHF. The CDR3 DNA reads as TGTGCCAGCAGCCTACAGGGGGAGGATCAGCCCCAGCATTTT. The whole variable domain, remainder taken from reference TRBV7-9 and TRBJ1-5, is DTGVSQNPRHKITKRGQNVTFRCDPISEHNRLYWYRQTLGQGPEFLTYFQNEAQLEKSRLLSDRFSAERPKGSFSTLEIQRTEQGDSAMYLCASSLQGEDQPQHFGDGTRLSIL.

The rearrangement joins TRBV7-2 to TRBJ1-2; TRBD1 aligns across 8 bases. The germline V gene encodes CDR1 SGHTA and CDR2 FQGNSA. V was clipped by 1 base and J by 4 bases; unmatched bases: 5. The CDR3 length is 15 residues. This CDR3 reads CASSLDPQGAYGYTF. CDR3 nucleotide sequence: TGTGCCAGCAGCTTAGATCCGCAGGGGGCCTATGGCTACACCTTC.

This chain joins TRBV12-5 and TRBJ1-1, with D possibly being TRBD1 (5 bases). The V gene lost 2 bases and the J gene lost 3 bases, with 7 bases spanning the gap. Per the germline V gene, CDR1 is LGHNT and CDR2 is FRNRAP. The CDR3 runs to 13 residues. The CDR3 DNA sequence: TGTGCTAGTGGTTTGACGGGGGACACTGAAGCTTTCTTT. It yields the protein CASGLTGDTEAFF.

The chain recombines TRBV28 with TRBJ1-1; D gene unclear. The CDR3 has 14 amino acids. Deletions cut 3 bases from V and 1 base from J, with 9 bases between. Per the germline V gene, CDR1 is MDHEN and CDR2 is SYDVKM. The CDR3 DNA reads TGTGCCAGCAGTTTGTCCCCCAAGAACACTGAAGCTTTCTTT. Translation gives CASSLSPKNTEAFF.